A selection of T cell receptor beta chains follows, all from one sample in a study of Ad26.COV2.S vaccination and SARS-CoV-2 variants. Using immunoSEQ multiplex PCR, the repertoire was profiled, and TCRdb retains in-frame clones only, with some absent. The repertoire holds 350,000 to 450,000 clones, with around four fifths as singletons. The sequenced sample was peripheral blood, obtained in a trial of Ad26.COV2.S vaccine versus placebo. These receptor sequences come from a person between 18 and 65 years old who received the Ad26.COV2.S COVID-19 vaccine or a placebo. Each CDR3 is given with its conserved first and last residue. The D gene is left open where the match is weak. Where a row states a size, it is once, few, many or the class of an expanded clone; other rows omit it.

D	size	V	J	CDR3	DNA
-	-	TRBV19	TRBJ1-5	CASSMGRGELSNQPQHF	TGTGCCAGTAGTATGGGGCGGGGGGAGTTGAGCAATCAGCCCCAGCATTTT
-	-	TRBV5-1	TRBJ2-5	CASSLEVGTQYF	TGCGCCAGCAGCTTGGAAGTGGGGACCCAGTACTTC
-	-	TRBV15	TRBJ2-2	CATSPIGGLFTGELFF	TGTGCCACCAGTCCAATCGGGGGTCTTTTCACCGGGGAGCTGTTTTTT
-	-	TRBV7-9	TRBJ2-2	CASSRTENTGELFF	TGTGCCAGCAGCCGGACAGAGAACACCGGGGAGCTGTTTTTT
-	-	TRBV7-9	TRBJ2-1	CASSLEGRTRAHEQFF	TGTGCCAGCAGCTTAGAGGGCAGGACCCGAGCCCATGAGCAGTTCTTC
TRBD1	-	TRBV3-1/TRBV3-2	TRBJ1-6	CASSQGDREDSPLHF	TGTGCCAGCAGCCAAGGGGACAGGGAAGACTCACCCCTCCACTTT
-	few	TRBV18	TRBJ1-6	CASSPDSNSPLHF	TGTGCCAGCTCACCCGACAGCAATTCACCCCTCCACTTT
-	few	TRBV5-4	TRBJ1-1	CASSPAQMGPNTEAFF	TGTGCCAGCAGCCCTGCCCAAATGGGGCCCAACACTGAAGCTTTCTTT
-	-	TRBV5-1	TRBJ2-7	CASSLGGKGEQYF	TGCGCCAGCAGCTTGGGGGGAAAGGGCGAGCAGTACTTC
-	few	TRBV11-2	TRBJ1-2	CASSFQGYGYTF	TGTGCCAGCAGCTTCCAAGGCTATGGCTACACCTTC